A single sample gave rise to the 14 T cell receptor beta chains below, sequenced in a study of blood T cell repertoires in COVID-19. The assay was immunoSEQ multiplex PCR, and TCRdb's table has in-frame clones only and misses some. The sample includes about 260,000 clones, 70% to 85% of them seen just once. The source material was peripheral blood. All receptors derive from a woman over 75 with acute or convalescent COVID-19.

This chain links TRBV7-2 with TRBJ2-2; 9 bases are a match to TRBD1. Germline-derived CDR1 and CDR2 are SGHTA and FQGNSA. V lost 5 bases to trimming and J lost 6 bases; unmatched junction nucleotides: 10. The CDR3 contains 16 residues. CDR3 region: CASSPQGTGFAGELFF. For the CDR3, the DNA is TGTGCCAGCAGCCCACAAGGGACAGGGTTCGCCGGGGAGCTGTTTTTT.

V is TRBV19 and J is TRBJ1-4, with no clear D. The CDR3 extends over 15 amino acids. Trimming removed 4 bases at V and 7 bases at J, with 16 bases between. Germline CDR1 is LNHDA and CDR2 is SQIVND (reference sequence). CDR3 residues: CASSRNGMLGEKLFF. DNA of the CDR3: TGTGCCAGTAGTAGAAACGGGATGCTAGGTGAAAAACTGTTTTTT.

The chain recombines TRBV5-5 with TRBJ1-5; D uncertain. The CDR3 totals 14 residues. Trimming stripped 2 bases from V and 2 bases from J, with 8 bases between. Germline loops: CDR1 SGHKS, CDR2 YYEKEE (reference sequence). CDR3 DNA: TGTGCCAGCAGCTTAACAGACGGCAATCAGCCCCAGCATTTT. It codes for CASSLTDGNQPQHF.

The chain carries TRBV6-5 and TRBJ1-1, with 11 positions matching TRBD1. Germline V lookup: CDR1 MNHEY, CDR2 SVGAGI. This CDR3 contains 15 residues. Unmatched junction bases numbered 7, after V lost 6 bases and J lost 4 bases. CDR3 region: CASRLGQGALTEAFF. CDR3 coding DNA: TGTGCCAGCAGGTTAGGACAGGGGGCTCTCACTGAAGCTTTCTTT.

The chain combines TRBV3-1 (or the pseudogene TRBV3-2) with TRBJ2-5; 7 bases map to TRBD2. Trimming removed 4 bases from V and 0 bases from J; junction bases left unmatched: 5. Per germline, CDR1 LGHDT and CDR2 YNNKEL (reference sequence). The CDR3 is 15 amino acids. This CDR3 reads CASSRVLAYQETQYF. The CDR3 DNA follows: TGTGCCAGCAGCCGAGTACTAGCGTACCAAGAGACCCAGTACTTC.

This clone was recorded once. The chain has TRBV4-3 and TRBJ2-3, with D perhaps TRBD2 (6 bases). Germline V gene lookup returns CDR1 LGHNA and CDR2 YSLEER. V lost 3 bases and J 3 bases, leaving 19 bases between the germline ends. The CDR3 has 17 residues. The CDR3 DNA follows: TGCGCCAGCAGCCACAACCACGGGACTGGTCTTACAGATACGCAGTATTTT. Its translation: CASSHNHGTGLTDTQYF.

This clone was recorded a few times. The rearrangement links TRBV5-4 to TRBJ2-5, with 9 nucleotides matching TRBD1. The germline CDR1 and CDR2 sequences are SGHNT and YYREEE (reference sequence). The CDR3 totals 16 residues. The ends lost 4 bases at V and 5 bases at J; junction bases unmatched: 12. The CDR3 region has the DNA TGTGCCAGCAGCCTCCAGGACAGGGGTTTGGGGGAGACCCAGTACTTC. Protein product: CASSLQDRGLGETQYF.

V gene TRBV28 combines with J gene TRBJ2-7; D is perhaps TRBD2 (6 bases). Trimming cost V 4 bases and J 0 bases, with 16 bases left between them. This CDR3 comprises 16 residues. From germline, CDR1 is MDHEN and CDR2 SYDVKM. Here the CDR3 DNA reads TGTGCCAGCAGTTCCGCGGGACTCCCTAGCTCCTACGAGCAGTACTTC. Its protein product is CASSSAGLPSSYEQYF.

The rearrangement links TRBV6-6 to TRBJ1-4; 9 bases are a match to TRBD1. The CDR3 runs to 15 residues. After removal of 2 bases from V and 7 bases from J, the junction contained 5 bases not matched to a gene. CDR1 and CDR2 from the germline V gene are MNHNY and SVGAGI (reference sequence). CDR3: CASSYAGTGSEKLFF. The CDR3 nucleotides read TGTGCCAGCAGTTACGCTGGGACAGGGAGTGAAAAACTGTTTTTT.

The chain employs TRBV5-1 and TRBJ2-4; 15 bases fit TRBD2. This CDR3 region has 17 residues. With V trimmed by 6 bases and J by 0 bases, 4 bases remained unmatched. Germline CDR1 is SGHRS and CDR2 is YFSETQ. CDR3: CASTTGLAGGAKNIQYF. The CDR3 DNA reads as TGCGCCAGCACCACGGGACTAGCGGGGGGAGCCAAAAACATTCAGTACTTC.

The rearrangement uses TRBV9 and TRBJ1-3, with D perhaps matching TRBD1 (5 bases). Germline lookup yields CDR1 SGDLS and CDR2 YYNGEE. This CDR3 comprises 16 residues. The ends were cut back, 0 bases at V and 1 base at J, with 11 bases in the middle. The CDR3 is CASSVARGTSGNTIYF. CDR3 nucleotide sequence: TGTGCCAGCAGCGTAGCCCGTGGGACTTCTGGAAACACCATATATTTT.

This chain connects TRBV15 to TRBJ1-2; 8 bases are shared with TRBD1. Germline CDR1 and CDR2: LNHNV and YYDKDF (reference sequence). V dropped 1 base and J dropped 5; count of bases not matched to a gene: 0. The CDR3 length is 13 residues. The CDR3 DNA follows: TGTGCCACCAGCAGAGGGACAGGGTATGGCTACACCTTC. It encodes CATSRGTGYGYTF. Based on the CDR3 plus reference TRBV15 and TRBJ1-2, the full variable domain is DAMVIQNPRYQVTQFGKPVTLSCSQTLNHNVMYWYQQKSSQAPKLLFHYYDKDFNNEADTPDNFQSRRPNTSFCFLDIRSPGLGDTAMYLCATSRGTGYGYTFGSGTRLTVV.

J is TRBJ1-3 and V is TRBV9; D is perhaps TRBD1 (6 bases). The CDR3 is 16 amino acids. Germline V gene data show CDR1 as SGDLS and CDR2 as YYNGEE. V was shortened by 3 bases and J by 3 bases, with 16 bases between the two germline ends. This CDR3 reads CASSAHGGQGGNTIYF. CDR3 in DNA: TGTGCCAGCAGCGCGCACGGGGGGCAGGGTGGAAACACCATATATTTT. The whole variable domain, filled in from reference TRBV9 and TRBJ1-3, reads DSGVTQTPKHLITATGQRVTLRCSPRSGDLSVYWYQQSLDQGLQFLIQYYNGEERAKGNILERFSAQQFPDLHSELNLSSLELGDSALYFCASSAHGGQGGNTIYFGEGSWLTVV.

The chain couples TRBV6-5 to TRBJ1-1; D possibly corresponds to TRBD1 (5 bases). CDR3 length equals 13 residues. Deletions cut 2 bases from V and 10 bases from J, with 14 bases between. CDR1 is MNHEY and CDR2 is SVGAGI in the germline V gene. Written as DNA, the CDR3 is TGTGCCAGCAGTTACGGAGGGGAAGTGCGAGCTTTCTTT. Translation gives CASSYGGEVRAFF.